What follows is one T cell receptor (beta chain) and its context. Its target is not known. Only in-frame clones appear in the TCRdb table, and some are missing; sequencing was by immunoSEQ multiplex PCR. The data hold about 61,000 clones, with about four fifths observed a single time. Germline V CDR1 and CDR2: SGHTA, FQGNSA. V was pared by 10 bases and J by 1 base, with 6 bases of the junction left unmatched. This CDR3 has 13 residues. This sample is part of a study of OX40 agonist ivuxolimab in advanced cancers. Whole-study context: With a range of about 20 to 79, age averaged approximately 64 years, and about 80% were male. Whole-study findings and limits: Expanded clones tended on average to be more numerous among CD8+ T cells than CD4+.

This chain connects TRBV7-2 to TRBJ1-1; TRBD1 agrees at 7 bases. This TCR was sampled from an adult with an advanced solid tumor such as melanoma, head and neck, liver or kidney cancer. This specimen was CD4+ or CD8+ T cells sorted from blood, taken in a trial of the OX40 agonist ivuxolimab. The CDR3 DNA sequence: TGTGCCACAAGAAAGGGGGCGAACACTGAAGCTTTCTTT. Translation gives CATRKGANTEAFF.